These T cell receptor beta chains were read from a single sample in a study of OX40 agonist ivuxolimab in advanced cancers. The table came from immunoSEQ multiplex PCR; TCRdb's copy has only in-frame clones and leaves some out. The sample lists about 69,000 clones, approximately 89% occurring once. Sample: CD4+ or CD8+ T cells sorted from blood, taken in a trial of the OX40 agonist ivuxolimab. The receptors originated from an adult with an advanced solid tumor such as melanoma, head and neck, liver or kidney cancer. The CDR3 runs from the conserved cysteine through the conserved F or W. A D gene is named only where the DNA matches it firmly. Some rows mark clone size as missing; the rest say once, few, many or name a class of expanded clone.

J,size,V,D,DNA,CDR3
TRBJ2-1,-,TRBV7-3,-,TGTGCCAGCAGCTTAAACAGGAACAATGAGCAGTTCTTC,CASSLNRNNEQFF
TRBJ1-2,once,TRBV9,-,TGTGCCAGCAGCGACAGCTATGGCTACACCTTC,CASSDSYGYTF
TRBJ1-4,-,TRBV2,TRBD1,TGTGCCAGCAGGGAAGGGACAGCAACTAATGAAAAACTGTTTTTT,CASREGTATNEKLFF
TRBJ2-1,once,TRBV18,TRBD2,TGTGCCAGCTCCCCGGTCCTAGCGGGCTCGGATAAGAATGAGCAGTTCTTC,CASSPVLAGSDKNEQFF
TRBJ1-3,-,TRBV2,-,TGTGCCAGCTCAATAACAGGATACTCTGGAAACACCATATATTTT,CASSITGYSGNTIYF
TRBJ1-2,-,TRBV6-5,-,TGTGCCATCCAACCAGGGAGAAACTATGGCTACACCTTC,CAIQPGRNYGYTF
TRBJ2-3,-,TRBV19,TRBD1,TGTGCCAGTAGGGACCCCGGACAGGCCACAGATACGCAGTATTTT,CASRDPGQATDTQYF
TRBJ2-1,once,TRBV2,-,TGTGCCAGCAGTGAAGGGCAGGGCTACAATGAGCAGTTCTTC,CASSEGQGYNEQFF
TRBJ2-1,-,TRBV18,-,TGTGCCAGCTCACCACCGGTGGGAGTGAAAGAAAATGAGCAGTTCTTC,CASSPPVGVKENEQFF
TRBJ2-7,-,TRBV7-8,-,TGTGCCAGCAGCTTGGGGAACGAGCAGTACTTC,CASSLGNEQYF
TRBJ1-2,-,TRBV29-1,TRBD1,TGCAGCGTTGAAGATCTATACCCACAGGGGGCCCAACACTATGGCTACACCTTC,CSVEDLYPQGAQHYGYTF
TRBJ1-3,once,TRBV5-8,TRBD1,TGTGCCAGCAGCTCACGGACAGGGGGAAACACCATATATTTT,CASSSRTGGNTIYF
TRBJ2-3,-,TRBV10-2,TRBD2,TGCGCCAGCAGTGAGTCTCTAGCGGGAGGGGCGCAGTATTTT,CASSESLAGGAQYF
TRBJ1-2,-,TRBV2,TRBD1,TGTGCCAGCAGGGACAGGGTTGTCGGCTACACCTTC,CASRDRVVGYTF
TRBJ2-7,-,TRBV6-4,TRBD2,TGTGCCACCACCGACTCCGGGCGAGCGGGAGACCTCCTCGAGCAGTACTTC,CATTDSGRAGDLLEQYF
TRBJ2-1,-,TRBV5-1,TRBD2,TGCGCCAGCAGCTTGGAGCTAGCGGGTTACAATGAGCAGTTCTTC,CASSLELAGYNEQFF
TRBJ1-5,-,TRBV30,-,TGTGCCTGGAGTGCCTTGAGGGAAAATCAGCCCCAGCATTTT,CAWSALRENQPQHF
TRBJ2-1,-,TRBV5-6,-,TGTGCCAGCAGCTTGGTGGGTCGAACTGAGCAGTTCTTC,CASSLVGRTEQFF
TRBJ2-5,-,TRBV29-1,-,TGCAGCGTTGAAGAGGAGGTGGGGTGGGAGACCCAGTACTTC,CSVEEEVGWETQYF
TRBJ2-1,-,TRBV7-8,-,TGTGCCAGCAGCTTAGCGGGACCACTCAATGAGCAGTTCTTC,CASSLAGPLNEQFF
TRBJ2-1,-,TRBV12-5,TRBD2,TGTGCTAGTGGGCGGGGGTCCTACAATGAGCAGTTCTTC,CASGRGSYNEQFF
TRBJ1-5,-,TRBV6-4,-,TGTGCCAGCAGTGACTCGATCTTTGAGAGGGAAAAAAGTGAGCCCCAGCATTTT,CASSDSIFEREKSEPQHF
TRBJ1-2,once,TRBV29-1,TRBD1,TGCAGCGTCGATCTCTTGACAGGGGGACTTGACTATGGCTACACCTTC,CSVDLLTGGLDYGYTF
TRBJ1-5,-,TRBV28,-,TGTGCCAGCAGTTCCGCTGGGGGTACGGGCAATCAGCCCCAGCATTTT,CASSSAGGTGNQPQHF
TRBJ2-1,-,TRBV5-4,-,TGTGCCAGCAGCTTGCTTAGCGACAATGAGCAGTTCTTC,CASSLLSDNEQFF
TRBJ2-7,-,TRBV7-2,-,TGTGCCAGCAGCTTAGCGGGGGCGTGGGAGCAGTACTTC,CASSLAGAWEQYF
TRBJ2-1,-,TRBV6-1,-,TGTGCCAGCAGTGAAGCGAGGTATGAGCAGTTCTTC,CASSEARYEQFF
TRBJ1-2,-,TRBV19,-,TGTGCCAGTAGTATCCGAGCGGGGGCGGGAGGCTACACCTTC,CASSIRAGAGGYTF
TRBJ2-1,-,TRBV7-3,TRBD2,TGTGCCAGCAGCCGGACTAGCGGGAGGGAGGGTGAGCAGTTCTTC,CASSRTSGREGEQFF
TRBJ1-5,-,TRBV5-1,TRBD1,TGCGCCAGCAGCCTGGAGGGGACAGGGAGTCAGCCCCAGCATTTT,CASSLEGTGSQPQHF
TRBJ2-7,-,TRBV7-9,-,TGTGCCAGCAGCTTACCCCCCGGGACTGCCTCCTACGAGCAGTACTTC,CASSLPPGTASYEQYF
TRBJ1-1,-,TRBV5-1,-,TGCGCCAGCAGCTTGGTTAGCGGGGACACTGAAGCTTTCTTT,CASSLVSGDTEAFF
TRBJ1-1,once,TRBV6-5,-,TGTGCCAGCAGCCGGTCCGAAGACACTGAAGCTTTCTTT,CASSRSEDTEAFF
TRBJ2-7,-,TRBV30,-,TGTGCCTGGAGGGCTAGCGCTTCCTACGAGCAGTACTTC,CAWRASASYEQYF
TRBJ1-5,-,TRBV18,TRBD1,TGTGCCAGCTCAGGAAGACAGGGAGGTAATCAGCCCCAGCATTTT,CASSGRQGGNQPQHF
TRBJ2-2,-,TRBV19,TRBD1,TGTGCCAGTAGATTAGGGGGCCTGAACACCGGGGAGCTGTTTTTT,CASRLGGLNTGELFF
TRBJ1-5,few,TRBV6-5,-,TGTGCCAGCAGGGGAGGCAATCAGCCCCAGCATTTT,CASRGGNQPQHF
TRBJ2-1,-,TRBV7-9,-,TGTGCCAGCAGCGGAGCGTCGGCAGCCTACAATGAGCAGTTCTTC,CASSGASAAYNEQFF
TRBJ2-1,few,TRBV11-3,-,TGTGCCAGCAGCCCAACTGCATGGGGGAATGAGCAGTTCTTC,CASSPTAWGNEQFF
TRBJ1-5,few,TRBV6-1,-,TGTGCCAGCAGAATGACAAGCTCCAATCAGCCCCAGCATTTT,CASRMTSSNQPQHF
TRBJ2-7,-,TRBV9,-,TGTGCCAGCAGCGTAGTCCCGGGGGCTACAGCCTACGAGCAGTACTTC,CASSVVPGATAYEQYF
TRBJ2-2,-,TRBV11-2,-,TGTGCCAGCAGCTTAGTGGGTTACACCGGGGAGCTGTTTTTT,CASSLVGYTGELFF
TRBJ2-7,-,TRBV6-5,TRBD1,TGTGCCAGCAGTACCTGGACAGGCGAGCAGTACTTC,CASSTWTGEQYF
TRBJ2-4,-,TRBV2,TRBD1,TGTGCCAGCAGTGAGGACAGGTTAGCCAAAAACATTCAGTACTTC,CASSEDRLAKNIQYF
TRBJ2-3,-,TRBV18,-,TGTGCCAGCTCACAAGCGGGTAGGGGCACAGATACGCAGTATTTT,CASSQAGRGTDTQYF
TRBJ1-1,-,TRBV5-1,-,TGCGCCAGCAGCTTGGGGGTTTCGAACACTGAAGCTTTCTTT,CASSLGVSNTEAFF